The 22 T cell receptor beta chains presented below share a single source sample, sequenced in a study of graft-versus-host responses after intestinal transplantation. Sequencing was performed with immunoSEQ multiplex PCR; in TCRdb, only in-frame clones are kept and a portion is missing. In the table there are 70,000 to 95,000 clones, over 85% of which are singletons. These receptors are not linked to any known antigen. Sequences were derived from unstimulated CD8+ T cells sorted from spleen or lymph node cells, sampled before transplant. The receptors here all came from a human donor who was the organ donor for an intestinal transplant.

The J gene is TRBJ2-3, the V gene TRBV5-1, with 7 bases aligning to TRBD2. V trimming: 4 bases; J trimming: 4 bases; junction bases outside the gene matches: 12. The germline CDR1 and CDR2 sequences are SGHRS and YFSETQ. CDR3 length equals 16 residues. The CDR3: CASSPRTRWGPDTQYF. For the CDR3, the DNA is TGCGCCAGCAGCCCAAGGACTAGGTGGGGCCCAGATACGCAGTATTTT.

This rearrangement joins TRBV4-3 to TRBJ2-2; the match to TRBD2 covers 13 bases. V lost 1 base and J lost 4; bases outside the gene matches: 15. The CDR3 length is 21 residues. The germline CDR1 and CDR2 sequences are LGHNA and YSLEER. The CDR3 reads CASSQGNGLAGVSLFTGELFF. The CDR3, as DNA: TGCGCCAGCAGCCAAGGGAATGGACTAGCGGGAGTATCCCTGTTCACCGGGGAGCTGTTTTTT.

The V call is TRBV11-3, the J call TRBJ2-2; D perhaps matches TRBD2 (6 bases). V was cut by 9 bases and J by 4 bases, with 9 bases left in between. Germline values: CDR1 SGHNT, CDR2 YENEEA. CDR3 size: 12 residues. In DNA form, the CDR3 reads TGTGCCAGTGGGGGGACCACCGGGGAGCTGTTTTTT. This gives the protein CASGGTTGELFF.

This rearrangement joins TRBV19 to TRBJ2-7; D is possibly TRBD2 (5 bases). The length of the CDR3 is 13 residues. V gave up 6 bases and J gave up 3 bases, with 12 bases separating them. The germline V gene has CDR1 LNHDA and CDR2 SQIVND (reference sequence). CDR3 sequence (DNA): TGTGCCAGTAGCCTCGGACTTTACTACGAGCAGTACTTC. It yields the protein CASSLGLYYEQYF.

The gene calls are TRBV5-1 and TRBJ2-3; maybe TRBD2 (6 bases). The CDR3 sequence is 15 residues long. The germline CDR1 and CDR2 sequences are SGHRS and YFSETQ. V was trimmed by 0 bases and J by 5 bases, leaving 13 bases between them. The CDR3 region has the DNA TGCGCCAGCAGCTTGGCCTGGCGGGGACTAGATACGCAGTATTTT. It yields the protein CASSLAWRGLDTQYF.

The J gene is TRBJ2-1, the V gene TRBV6-1; unclear D gene. V was trimmed by 4 bases and J by 4 bases, leaving 5 bases between them. The CDR3 runs 12 residues. The germline V gene has CDR1 MNHNS and CDR2 SASEGT. CDR3 DNA sequence: TGTGCCAGCAGTGCGACTTACAATGAGCAGTTCTTC. It specifies CASSATYNEQFF.

The V call is TRBV27, the J call TRBJ2-7, with 8 bases that match TRBD1. Germline V gene data show CDR1 as MNHEY and CDR2 as SMNVEV (reference sequence). CDR3 length: 15 residues. Germline trimming cut 3 bases from V and 5 bases from J; bases unmatched to any gene: 9. The CDR3 reads CASSFIGQGTHEQYF. The CDR3 nucleotides are TGTGCCAGCAGTTTTATTGGACAGGGTACCCACGAGCAGTACTTC.

The CDR3 loop is CAWTSSPTYEQYF. The CDR3 DNA follows: TGTGCCTGGACAAGCTCGCCGACCTACGAGCAGTACTTC. The V call is TRBV30, the J call TRBJ2-7; D is unresolved. The germline V and J ends were trimmed by 4 bases and 2 bases, with 12 bases remaining between them. Germline CDR1 GTSNPN, CDR2 SVGIG (reference sequence). The CDR3 runs 13 residues.

The chain is built from TRBV11-1 and TRBJ2-1; a possible D gene is TRBD2 (6 bases). The germline CDR1 and CDR2 sequences are SGHAT and FQDESV (reference sequence). Trimming left V 3 bases short and J 4 bases short, with 19 bases between. The CDR3 totals 17 residues. The CDR3 DNA reads as TGTGCCAGCAGCTTCGGGTCCGCGACTGGGGGGTACAATGAGCAGTTCTTC. Encoded protein: CASSFGSATGGYNEQFF.

V usage is TRBV19 and J usage is TRBJ2-1; 13 bases are a match to TRBD2. The germline V gene has CDR1 LNHDA and CDR2 SQIVND (reference sequence). The junction had 3 bases not matched to a gene; V was cut back by 4 bases and J by 6 bases. This CDR3 is 15 amino acids long. The CDR3 protein is CASSRLAGGLNEQFF. DNA of the CDR3: TGTGCCAGTAGTAGACTAGCGGGAGGTCTCAATGAGCAGTTCTTC.

The chain has TRBV4-1 and TRBJ2-3; 7 bases align to TRBD2. V trimming: 5 bases; J trimming: 0 bases; junction bases outside the gene matches: 8. Germline CDR1 reads MGHRA; CDR2 reads YSYEKL. The CDR3 has 16 amino acids. The CDR3 bases are TGCGCCAGCAGCTATGAGCGGGGCCCCAGCACAGATACGCAGTATTTT. Translating it yields CASSYERGPSTDTQYF.

This chain links TRBV29-1 with TRBJ1-3; D may be TRBD1 (6 bases). V was trimmed by 3 bases and J by 2 bases, leaving 11 bases between them. The CDR3 has 14 amino acids. In germline, CDR1 is SQVTM, CDR2 ANQGSEA. The CDR3: CSVELRGTGNTIYF. The CDR3 DNA reads as TGCAGCGTTGAGCTCAGGGGCACTGGAAACACCATATATTTT.

This chain uses TRBV7-9 with TRBJ2-7, with 7 bases that match TRBD1. Germline CDR1 reads SEHNR; CDR2 reads FQNEAQ (reference sequence). This CDR3 region has 13 residues. The ends lost 4 bases at V and 4 bases at J; junction bases unmatched: 4. The CDR3 is CASSSQGIYEQYF. In nucleotides, the CDR3 is TGTGCCAGCAGCTCACAGGGGATATACGAGCAGTACTTC.

This clone was seen only a few times. V usage is TRBV4-1 and J usage is TRBJ1-6; 8 nucleotides line up with TRBD1. Per the germline V gene, CDR1 is MGHRA and CDR2 is YSYEKL. Trimming at V came to 3 bases and at J to 7 bases, leaving 11 bases not matched to a gene. The CDR3 covers 17 residues. CDR3 in amino acids: CASSQRHPRGLNSPLHF. The CDR3, as DNA: TGCGCCAGCAGCCAGCGTCACCCCAGGGGGCTGAATTCACCCCTCCACTTT.

The V gene is TRBV11-2, the J gene TRBJ2-7; TRBD1 agrees at 7 bases. CDR3 length: 15 residues. V dropped 0 bases and J dropped 7; count of bases not matched to a gene: 9. CDR1 and CDR2 from the germline V gene are SGHAT and FQNNGV. CDR3 amino acids: CASSLDGTEADEQYF. The CDR3 DNA reads TGTGCCAGCAGCTTAGATGGGACAGAGGCTGATGAGCAGTACTTC. Supplemented by reference TRBV11-2 and TRBJ2-7, the full variable domain reads EAGVAQSPRYKIIEKRQSVAFWCNPISGHATLYWYQQILGQGPKLLIQFQNNGVVDDSQLPKDRFSAERLKGVDSTLKIQPAKLEDSAVYLCASSLDGTEADEQYFGPGTRLTVT.

The chain combines TRBV27 with TRBJ2-1; D not certain. The CDR3 consists of 11 residues. Between the trimmed V and J ends, which lost 4 bases and 7 bases, there was a span of 5 bases. The germline V gene encodes CDR1 MNHEY and CDR2 SMNVEV (reference sequence). CDR3 protein: CASSWANEQFF. As DNA, the CDR3 is TGTGCCAGCAGTTGGGCGAATGAGCAGTTCTTC.

This chain connects TRBV19 to TRBJ1-1; D gene ambiguous. The length of the CDR3 is 14 residues. Germline CDR1 and CDR2: LNHDA and SQIVND (reference sequence). The V end was cut by 4 bases, the J end by 4 bases, with 13 bases between. The CDR3 is CASSTGGGRTEAFF. The CDR3 coding sequence is TGTGCCAGTAGTACCGGAGGCGGGCGCACTGAAGCTTTCTTT.

The chain recombines TRBV7-9 with TRBJ1-2; D might be TRBD1 (5 bases). Per the germline V gene, CDR1 is SEHNR and CDR2 is FQNEAQ (reference sequence). The CDR3 spans 14 residues. The V end lost 4 bases, the J end lost 7 bases, and 16 bases lay between the germline ends. The CDR3 DNA reads TGTGCCAGCAGCTCGACAGTCCCAAGTTTTGGCTACACCTTC. It specifies CASSSTVPSFGYTF. The full variable domain, rest sourced from reference TRBV7-9 and TRBJ1-2, is DTGVSQNPRHKITKRGQNVTFRCDPISEHNRLYWYRQTLGQGPEFLTYFQNEAQLEKSRLLSDRFSAERPKGSFSTLEIQRTEQGDSAMYLCASSSTVPSFGYTFGSGTRLTVV.

The chain is built from TRBV27 and TRBJ2-5; a weak D match, TRBD1 (6 bases). There are 14 residues in the CDR3. Looked up from germline, CDR1 is MNHEY and CDR2 is SMNVEV (reference sequence). The ends were cut back, 5 bases at V and 1 base at J, with 11 bases in the middle. CDR3 region: CASSTQTGQETQYF. Written as DNA, the CDR3 is TGTGCCAGCAGTACCCAGACAGGCCAAGAGACCCAGTACTTC.

The chain employs TRBV27 and TRBJ1-5, with D possibly being TRBD1 (6 bases). The CDR3 totals 14 residues. Germline lookup yields CDR1 MNHEY and CDR2 SMNVEV (reference sequence). The V end was cut by 2 bases, the J end by 7 bases, with 12 bases between. The CDR3 spells CASSLGGQGQPQHF. The CDR3 nucleotides are TGTGCCAGCAGTTTAGGGGGTCAGGGGCAGCCCCAGCATTTT.

The count of this clone is one. The chain is built from TRBV7-9 and TRBJ2-3, with D possibly matching TRBD2 (5 bases). The CDR3 length is 14 residues. In germline, CDR1 is SEHNR, CDR2 FQNEAQ (reference sequence). The V end was cut by 1 base, the J end by 2 bases, with 7 bases between. CDR3 nucleotides: TGTGCCAGCAGCTTAGGGGGAGACACAGATACGCAGTATTTT. Amino acids: CASSLGGDTDTQYF.

This chain joins TRBV4-3 and TRBJ1-1, with TRBD1 as a possible D gene (6 bases). The CDR3 has 16 residues. Germline values: CDR1 LGHNA, CDR2 YSLEER. The V and J ends lost 1 base and 4 bases respectively, with 16 bases between them. The CDR3 loop reads CASSQAGEFGLTEAFF. In nucleotides, the CDR3 is TGCGCCAGCAGCCAAGCAGGGGAATTTGGCCTCACTGAAGCTTTCTTT.